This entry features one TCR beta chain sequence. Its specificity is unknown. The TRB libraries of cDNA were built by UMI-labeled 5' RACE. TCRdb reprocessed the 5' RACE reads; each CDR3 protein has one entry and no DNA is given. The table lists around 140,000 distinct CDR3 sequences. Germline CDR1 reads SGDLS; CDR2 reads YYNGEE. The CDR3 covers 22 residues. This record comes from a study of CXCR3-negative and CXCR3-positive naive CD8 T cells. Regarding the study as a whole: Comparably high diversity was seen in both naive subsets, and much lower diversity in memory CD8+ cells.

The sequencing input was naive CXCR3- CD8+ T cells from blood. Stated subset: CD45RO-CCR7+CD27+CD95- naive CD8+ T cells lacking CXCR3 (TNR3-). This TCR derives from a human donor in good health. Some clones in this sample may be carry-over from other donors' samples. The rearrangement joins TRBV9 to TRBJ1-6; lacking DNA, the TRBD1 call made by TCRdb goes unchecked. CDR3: CASSEGSPAWTGASSYNSPLHF.